A single sample is the source of the 29 T cell receptor beta chains below, sequenced in a study of T cells after yellow fever vaccination. TCRdb called the 5' RACE reads again in MiXCR, with one record for every CDR3 protein. The sample has about 140,000 distinct CDR3 sequences, about 6.2% seen once. This specimen consisted of CD4+ T cells sorted from PBMCs, obtained 10 days after the yellow fever booster vaccination. All receptors come from a man aged 25 to 45 who received the YFV17D yellow fever vaccine.

This clonotype was picked up many times. The chain carries TRBV7-7 and TRBJ2-6; D may be TRBD1 (6 bases). The V end lost 8 bases, the J end lost 2 bases, and 19 bases lay between the germline ends. Germline assignment: CDR1 SSHAT and CDR2 FNYEAQ (reference sequence). The CDR3 is made up of 17 amino acids. CDR3 protein: CASGGVLGVTGANVLTF. As DNA, the CDR3 is TGTGCCAGCGGGGGCGTCTTAGGGGTGACTGGGGCCAACGTCCTGACTTTC.

Of note for this clonotype: Germline and junction disagree at one end, which may indicate a read error. The DNA of the CDR3 is TGCAGTGCTAGAGATACCCGTAATCCACAGTGGGCGCGGATTTTT. Residues: CSARDTRNPQWARIF. V is TRBV20-1 and J is TRBJ1-1; no clear D. Looked up from germline, CDR1 is DFQATT and CDR2 is SNEGSKA (reference sequence). This CDR3 comprises 15 residues.

At least ten counts were recorded for this clonotype. The chain links TRBV12-3 or TRBV12-4 to TRBJ2-7; D uncertain. This CDR3 is 13 amino acids long. V shed 3 bases and J shed 2 bases, with 8 bases lying between them. As DNA, the CDR3 is TGTGCCAGCAGTTTGCTGGCAGCCTACGAGCAGTACTTC. Protein: CASSLLAAYEQYF.

The table lists this clonotype with many counts. J is TRBJ2-7 and V is TRBV23-1; D not resolved. TRBV23-1 is placed among ORFs of uncertain function. This CDR3 has 13 residues. Trimming removed 4 bases from V and 7 bases from J, with 14 bases in between. The CDR3 is CASSPRVTKEQYF. DNA of the CDR3: TGCGCCAGCAGTCCCCGGGTAACGAAAGAGCAGTACTTC.

V is TRBV7-8 and J is TRBJ1-6; unclear D gene. The germline V gene encodes CDR1 SGHVS and CDR2 FQNEAQ. The CDR3 consists of 14 residues. The V gene lost 5 bases and the J gene lost 7 bases, with 12 bases spanning the gap. CDR3 DNA: TGTGCCAGCAGCCCCTGGGCGGCGAATTCACCCCTCCACTTT. It encodes CASSPWAANSPLHF.

At least ten counts were recorded for this clonotype. A junction end diverges from the germline sequence, so it may reflect a read error. The CDR3 nucleotides read TGTGCTAGCAGCTTAGCGGGAGGGTTCACAGATACGCAGTATTTT. Translating it yields CASSLAGGFTDTQYF. V usage is TRBV7-7 and J usage is TRBJ2-3; 11 positions match TRBD2. Germline loops: CDR1 SSHAT, CDR2 FNYEAQ (reference sequence). The CDR3 has 15 amino acids.

This clonotype was detected many times. The chain links TRBV4-3 to TRBJ1-1; maybe TRBD1 (5 bases). The CDR3 is 16 amino acids. Between the trimmed V and J ends, which lost 4 bases and 5 bases, there was a span of 20 bases. Germline V gene sequence: CDR1 LGHNA, CDR2 YSLEER. In DNA form, the CDR3 reads TGCGCCAGCAGCCGGAAAGGACATCCCGGGGGGACTGAAGCTTTCTTT. As protein: CASSRKGHPGGTEAFF.

This clonotype has a count of ten or more. The chain joins TRBV5-1 to TRBJ2-3; D gene uncertain. Trimming took 4 bases from V and 4 from J, leaving 13 bases between them. Germline V gives CDR1 SGHRS, CDR2 YFSETQ. The CDR3 is 14 amino acids. The CDR3 DNA reads as TGCGCCAGCAGCCCAAGACCAGGTCCAGATACGCAGTATTTT. Translating it yields CASSPRPGPDTQYF.

Regarding this clonotype: This may be a read error: a much more frequent sequence differs by one nucleotide. V gene TRBV6-2 or TRBV6-3 combines with J gene TRBJ2-7; 8 bases match TRBD2. Germline V gene sequence: CDR1 MNHEY, CDR2 SVGEGT. The CDR3 runs to 16 residues. DNA for the CDR3: TGTGCCGGCAGGCCGAATTACGGGAGGGGACCCTACGAGCAGTACTTC. Its protein product is CAGRPNYGRGPYEQYF.

This clonotype was observed at least ten times. This chain links TRBV6-6 with TRBJ2-7; perhaps TRBD2 as D (6 bases). V was cut by 7 bases and J by 2 bases, with 12 bases left in between. The germline gives CDR1 MNHNY, CDR2 SVGAGI (reference sequence). The CDR3 extends over 13 amino acids. The chain's CDR3 is CASTRDSTYEQYF. DNA for the CDR3: TGTGCCAGCACTAGGGACTCCACCTACGAGCAGTACTTC.

This clonotype was counted at least ten times. V usage is TRBV27 and J usage is TRBJ1-5; 7 positions agree with TRBD1. Germline CDR1 is MNHEY and CDR2 is SMNVEV (reference sequence). This CDR3 is 14 amino acids long. Trimming removed 4 bases from V and 6 bases from J; junction bases left unmatched: 6. CDR3: CASSSSGGRQPQHF. Here the CDR3 DNA reads TGTGCCAGCAGTTCATCAGGGGGGCGTCAGCCCCAGCATTTT.

The table lists this clonotype with many counts. V is TRBV11-2 and J is TRBJ2-1, with D perhaps TRBD2 (5 bases). Trimming stripped 5 bases from V and 1 base from J, with 21 bases between. The CDR3 runs 18 residues. The germline V gene has CDR1 SGHAT and CDR2 FQNNGV. The CDR3 bases are TGTGCCAGCAGCCTTCTGGGAGCGGCAGCGCGTTCCTACAATGAGCAGTTCTTC. It codes for CASSLLGAAARSYNEQFF.

The rearrangement joins TRBV4-3 to TRBJ2-7, with 8 bases that match TRBD2. CDR1 is LGHNA, CDR2 YSLEER, per germline. Trimming cost V 5 bases and J 4 bases; bases outside gene matches: 4. This CDR3 is built from 13 residues. The DNA of the CDR3 is TGCGCCAGCAGCGGGAGCGGGAGTTACGAGCAGTACTTC. Encoded protein: CASSGSGSYEQYF.

The table lists this clonotype with many counts. The chain couples TRBV20-1 to TRBJ2-1, with 11 bases matching TRBD2. The germline CDR1 and CDR2 sequences are DFQATT and SNEGSKA (reference sequence). This CDR3 is 12 amino acids long. The J segment lost 7 bases and the V segment lost 5 bases, leaving 1 base of the junction unmatched. The DNA for the CDR3 is TGCAGTGCTTTAGCGGGAGGGAATGAGCAGTTCTTC. Translating it yields CSALAGGNEQFF.

This clonotype has at least ten counts. V and J are TRBV19 and TRBJ2-1; 9 bases fit TRBD2. V trimming: 8 bases; J trimming: 9 bases; junction bases outside the gene matches: 11. The CDR3 runs to 14 residues. Germline V gene sequence: CDR1 LNHDA, CDR2 SQIVND (reference sequence). CDR3 DNA: TGTGCCAGTTCCCCGGGACTAGCTTCTACTGAGCAGTTCTTC. Amino acid sequence: CASSPGLASTEQFF.

There are many counts of this clonotype. The rearrangement uses TRBV7-6 and TRBJ2-3; TRBD1 matches 8 bases. The CDR3 is 15 amino acids. J was trimmed by 1 base and V by 5 bases; bases with no gene match: 5. CDR1 and CDR2 from the germline V gene are SGHVS and FNYEAQ. CDR3 loop: CASSPWGQGTDTQYF. CDR3 sequence (DNA): TGTGCCAGCAGCCCCTGGGGACAGGGCACAGATACGCAGTATTTT.

This clonotype appeared many times. The rearrangement links TRBV4-3 to TRBJ2-3, with a possible D match to TRBD2 (6 bases). The CDR3 contains 16 residues. Trimming removed 0 bases at V and 0 bases at J, with 10 bases between. Germline-derived CDR1 and CDR2 are LGHNA and YSLEER. The DNA for the CDR3 is TGCGCCAGCAGCCAAGATTGGCGGGATAGCACAGATACGCAGTATTTT. Encoded protein: CASSQDWRDSTDTQYF.

This clonotype was observed a handful of times. The chain combines TRBV5-1 with TRBJ2-3; 11 bases match TRBD2. This CDR3 region has 16 residues. The J segment lost 2 bases and the V segment lost 4 bases, leaving 6 bases of the junction unmatched. Germline V lookup: CDR1 SGHRS, CDR2 YFSETQ. The CDR3 DNA reads as TGCGCCAGCAGCCCGGGGACTAGCGGAGACACAGATACGCAGTATTTT. This sequence encodes CASSPGTSGDTDTQYF.

This clonotype was picked up a small number of times. The rearrangement uses TRBV30 and TRBJ2-5; TRBD1 matches 9 bases. This CDR3 is built from 14 residues. Germline V gene sequence: CDR1 GTSNPN, CDR2 SVGIG (reference sequence). J gave up 4 bases and V 3 bases, and 6 bases lay outside the gene matches. CDR3 protein: CAWRITGGLETQYF. Written as DNA, the CDR3 is TGTGCCTGGAGGATAACAGGGGGCTTAGAGACCCAGTACTTC.

The sample holds many counts of this clonotype. V usage is TRBV7-2 and J usage is TRBJ2-4; no reliable D call. Per germline, CDR1 SGHTA and CDR2 FQGNSA. The V gene lost 4 bases and the J gene lost 0 bases, with 13 bases spanning the gap. The CDR3 has 16 amino acids. For the CDR3, the DNA is TGTGCCAGCAGCTCGGTCGCGTTACTAGCCAAAAACATTCAGTACTTC. Residues: CASSSVALLAKNIQYF.

This clonotype was seen repeatedly, ten times or more. The V call is TRBV11-1, the J call TRBJ2-5, with 13 bases identical to TRBD2. The length of the CDR3 is 19 residues. From germline, CDR1 is SGHAT and CDR2 FQDESV (reference sequence). The ends lost 2 bases at V and 4 bases at J; junction bases unmatched: 13. CDR3 nucleotides: TGTGCCAGCAGCTTAAGGCTTACGACTAGCGGGAGGCGGGCAGAGACCCAGTACTTC. Its translation is CASSLRLTTSGRRAETQYF.

This chain uses TRBV29-1 with TRBJ2-6; 8 bases align to TRBD1. This CDR3 is 17 amino acids long. After removal of 6 bases from V and 2 bases from J, the junction contained 12 bases not matched to a gene. Germline CDR1 SQVTM, CDR2 ANQGSEA. CDR3 nucleotides: TGCAGCGTAAGCCTCGGGACAGGCTTGGCTGGGGCCAACGTCCTGACTTTC. Protein product: CSVSLGTGLAGANVLTF. The whole variable domain, filled in from reference TRBV29-1 and TRBJ2-6, reads SAVISQKPSRDICQRGTSLTIQCQVDSQVTMMFWYRQQPGQSLTLIATANQGSEATYESGFVIDKFPISRPNLTFSTLTVSNMSPEDSSIYLCSVSLGTGLAGANVLTFGAGSRLTVL.

This clonotype was seen a single time. This could be a read error, since a much larger clone is one nucleotide away. The rearrangement uses TRBV5-1 and TRBJ2-3; 8 positions agree with TRBD2. This CDR3 is built from 15 residues. CDR1 is SGHRS and CDR2 is YFSETQ in the germline V gene. CDR3 nucleotide sequence: TGCGCCAGCAGAATCTTAGCGGGAAACACAGATATGCAGTATTTT. Translated: CASRILAGNTDMQYF.

This clonotype was seen at least ten times. V gene TRBV28 combines with J gene TRBJ2-2; possibly TRBD1 or TRBD2 for D (6 bases each). The CDR3 covers 14 residues. The V end was cut by 6 bases, the J end by 2 bases, with 10 bases between. The germline V gene encodes CDR1 MDHEN and CDR2 SYDVKM. Written as DNA, the CDR3 is TGTGCCAGCAGAGGGGGAGGCAACACCGGGGAGCTGTTTTTT. As protein: CASRGGGNTGELFF.

V and J are TRBV10-3 and TRBJ1-2, with D hard to call. V was trimmed by 0 bases and J by 4 bases, leaving 6 bases between them. Germline V gene lookup returns CDR1 ENHRY and CDR2 SYGVKD. The CDR3 totals 13 residues. The CDR3 reads CAISESIAYGYTF. CDR3 bases: TGTGCCATCAGTGAGTCAATCGCCTATGGCTACACCTTC.

This clonotype was observed at least ten times. The rearrangement links TRBV9 to TRBJ2-7, with D perhaps given as TRBD1 or TRBD2 (5 bases each). Per germline, CDR1 SGDLS and CDR2 YYNGEE. V gave up 0 bases and J gave up 3 bases, with 13 bases separating them. This CDR3 contains 15 residues. The CDR3, as DNA: TGTGCCAGCAGCGTAGGGGGGACGGAAGGCTACGAGCAGTACTTC. Its protein product is CASSVGGTEGYEQYF.

In this sample, this clonotype turned up many times. V is TRBV5-1 and J is TRBJ2-7; 9 nucleotides align to TRBD1. After removal of 0 bases from V and 6 bases from J, the junction contained 7 bases not matched to a gene. The CDR3 has 15 residues. Germline-derived CDR1 and CDR2 are SGHRS and YFSETQ. In DNA, the CDR3 is TGCGCCAGCAGCTTGGGTATCGGACAGGGGACCGAGCAGTACTTC. Encoded protein: CASSLGIGQGTEQYF.

This clonotype was seen repeatedly, ten times or more. V is TRBV10-3 and J is TRBJ1-2; D is perhaps TRBD1 (5 bases). V was cut by 6 bases and J by 8 bases, with 13 bases left in between. The CDR3 loop spans 12 amino acids. Germline CDR1 and CDR2: ENHRY and SYGVKD. The CDR3 sequence is CAISQGDMGYTF. The CDR3 DNA is TGTGCCATCAGCCAGGGCGACATGGGCTACACCTTC.

This clonotype has a count of ten or more. V and J are TRBV5-1 and TRBJ2-7, with TRBD1 matching 7 bases. CDR3 length equals 14 residues. CDR1 and CDR2 (germline): SGHRS, YFSETQ. V shed 4 bases and J 2 bases; nucleotides not matched to a gene: 6. CDR3: CASSGGQAAYEQYF. Here the CDR3 DNA reads TGCGCCAGCAGCGGCGGACAGGCAGCCTACGAGCAGTACTTC.